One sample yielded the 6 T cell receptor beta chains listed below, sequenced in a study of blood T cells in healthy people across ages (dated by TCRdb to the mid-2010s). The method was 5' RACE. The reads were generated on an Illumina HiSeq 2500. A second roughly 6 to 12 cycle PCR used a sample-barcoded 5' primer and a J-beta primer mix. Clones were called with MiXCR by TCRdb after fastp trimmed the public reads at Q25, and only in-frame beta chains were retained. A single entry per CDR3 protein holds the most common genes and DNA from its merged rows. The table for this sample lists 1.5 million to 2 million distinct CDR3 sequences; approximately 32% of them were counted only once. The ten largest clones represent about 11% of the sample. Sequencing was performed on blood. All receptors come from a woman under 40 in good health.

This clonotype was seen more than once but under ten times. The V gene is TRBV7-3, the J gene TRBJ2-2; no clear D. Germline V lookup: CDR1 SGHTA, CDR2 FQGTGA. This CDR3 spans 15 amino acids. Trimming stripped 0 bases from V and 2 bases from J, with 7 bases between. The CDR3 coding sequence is TGTGCCAGCAGCTTAACAGGCCGAAACACCGGGGAGCTGTTTTTT. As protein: CASSLTGRNTGELFF.

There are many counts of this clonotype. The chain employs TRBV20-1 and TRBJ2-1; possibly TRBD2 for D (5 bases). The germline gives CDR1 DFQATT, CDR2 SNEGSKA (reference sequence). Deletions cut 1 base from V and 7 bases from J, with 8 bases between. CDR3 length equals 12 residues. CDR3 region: CSARGGLNEQFF. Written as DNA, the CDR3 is TGCAGTGCTAGAGGCGGGTTGAATGAGCAGTTCTTC.

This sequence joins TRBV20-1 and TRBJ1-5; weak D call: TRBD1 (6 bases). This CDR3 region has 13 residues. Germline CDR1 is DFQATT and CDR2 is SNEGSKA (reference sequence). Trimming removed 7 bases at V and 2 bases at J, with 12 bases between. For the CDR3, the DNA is TGCAGTGGTGAAGGGGGTGGCAATCAGCCCCAGCATTTT. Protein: CSGEGGGNQPQHF.

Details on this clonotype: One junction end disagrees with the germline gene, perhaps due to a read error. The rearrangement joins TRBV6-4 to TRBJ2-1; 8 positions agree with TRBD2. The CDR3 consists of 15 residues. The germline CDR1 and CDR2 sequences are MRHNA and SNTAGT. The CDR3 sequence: CVSSDSGSSYNEQCF. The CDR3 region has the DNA TGTGTCAGCAGTGACAGCGGGAGCTCCTACAATGAGCAGTGCTTC.

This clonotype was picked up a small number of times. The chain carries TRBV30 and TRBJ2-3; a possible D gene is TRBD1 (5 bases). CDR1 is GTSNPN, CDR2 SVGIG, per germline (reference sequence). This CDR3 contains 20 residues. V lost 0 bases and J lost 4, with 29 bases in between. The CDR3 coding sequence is TGTGCCTGGAGTGTATTAGTCGGAAGGGGAAGCCCTAACTTGGCAGATACGCAGTATTTT. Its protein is CAWSVLVGRGSPNLADTQYF.

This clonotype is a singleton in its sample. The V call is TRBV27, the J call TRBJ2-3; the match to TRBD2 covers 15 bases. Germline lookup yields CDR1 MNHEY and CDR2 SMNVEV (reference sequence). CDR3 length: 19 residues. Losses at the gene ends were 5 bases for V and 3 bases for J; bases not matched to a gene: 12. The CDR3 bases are TGTGCCAGCAGTGCTCTGGGACTAGCGGGAGGTACTGGGACAGATACGCAGTATTTT. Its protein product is CASSALGLAGGTGTDTQYF.